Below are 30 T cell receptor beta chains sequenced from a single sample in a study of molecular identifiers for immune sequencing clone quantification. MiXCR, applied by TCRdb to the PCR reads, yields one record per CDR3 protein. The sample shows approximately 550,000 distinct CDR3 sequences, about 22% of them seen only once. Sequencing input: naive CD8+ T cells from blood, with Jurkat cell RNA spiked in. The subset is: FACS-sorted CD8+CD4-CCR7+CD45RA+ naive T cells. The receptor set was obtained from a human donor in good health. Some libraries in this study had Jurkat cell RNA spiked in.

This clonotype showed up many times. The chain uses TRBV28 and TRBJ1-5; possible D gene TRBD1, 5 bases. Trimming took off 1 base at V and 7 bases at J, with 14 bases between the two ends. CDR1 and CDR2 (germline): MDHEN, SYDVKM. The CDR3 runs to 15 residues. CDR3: CASSLFRGDGQPQHF. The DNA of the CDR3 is TGTGCCAGCAGTTTATTTCGGGGGGATGGCCAGCCCCAGCATTTT.

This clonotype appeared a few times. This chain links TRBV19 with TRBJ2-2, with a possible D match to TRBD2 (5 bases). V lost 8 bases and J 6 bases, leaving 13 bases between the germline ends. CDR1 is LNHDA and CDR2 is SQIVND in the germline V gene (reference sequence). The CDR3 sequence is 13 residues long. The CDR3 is CASLEGSAGELFF. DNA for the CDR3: TGTGCCAGTTTAGAGGGCTCGGCCGGGGAGCTGTTTTTT.

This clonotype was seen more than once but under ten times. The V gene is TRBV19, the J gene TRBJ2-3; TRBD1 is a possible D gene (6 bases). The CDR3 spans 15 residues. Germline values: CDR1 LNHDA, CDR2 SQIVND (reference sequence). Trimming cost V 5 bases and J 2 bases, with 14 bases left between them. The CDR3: CASSLVGAFTDTQYF. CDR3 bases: TGTGCCAGTAGTTTAGTGGGGGCCTTCACAGATACGCAGTATTTT.

The CDR3 loop is CSARDSDDTDTQYF. The CDR3, as DNA: TGCAGTGCTAGGGATAGCGATGACACAGATACGCAGTATTTT. This rearrangement joins TRBV20-1 to TRBJ2-3; possibly TRBD2 for D (5 bases). The CDR3 spans 14 residues. Germline V gene sequence: CDR1 DFQATT, CDR2 SNEGSKA (reference sequence). Trimming removed 3 bases from V and 2 bases from J, with 12 bases in between.

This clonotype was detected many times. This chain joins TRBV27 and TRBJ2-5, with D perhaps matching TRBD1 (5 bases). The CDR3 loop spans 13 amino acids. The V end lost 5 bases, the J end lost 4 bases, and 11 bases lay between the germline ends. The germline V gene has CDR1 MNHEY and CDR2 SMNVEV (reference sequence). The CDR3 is CASSPRTRETQYF. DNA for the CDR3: TGTGCCAGCAGTCCTAGGACACGAGAGACCCAGTACTTC.

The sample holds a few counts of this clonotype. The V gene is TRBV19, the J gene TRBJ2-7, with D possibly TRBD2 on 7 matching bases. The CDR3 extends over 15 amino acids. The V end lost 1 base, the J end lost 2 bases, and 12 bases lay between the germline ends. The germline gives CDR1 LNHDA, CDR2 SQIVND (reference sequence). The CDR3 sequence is CASSIGSGDTYEQYF. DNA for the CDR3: TGTGCCAGTAGTATAGGAAGCGGGGACACCTACGAGCAGTACTTC.

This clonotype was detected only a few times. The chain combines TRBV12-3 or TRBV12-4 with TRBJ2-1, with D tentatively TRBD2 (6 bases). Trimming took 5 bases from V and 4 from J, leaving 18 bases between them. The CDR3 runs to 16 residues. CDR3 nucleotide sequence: TGTGCCAGCAGTCCCCGCACGGGAGTCGAATACAATGAGCAGTTCTTC. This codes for CASSPRTGVEYNEQFF.

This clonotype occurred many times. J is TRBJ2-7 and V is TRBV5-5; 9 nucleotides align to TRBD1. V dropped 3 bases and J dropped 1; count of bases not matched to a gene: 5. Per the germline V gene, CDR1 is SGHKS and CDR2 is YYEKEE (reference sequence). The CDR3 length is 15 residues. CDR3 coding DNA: TGTGCCAGCAGCTCATCCGGGACAGGGTCCTACGAGCAGTACTTC. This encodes CASSSSGTGSYEQYF. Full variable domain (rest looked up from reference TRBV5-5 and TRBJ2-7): DAGVTQSPTHLIKTRGQQVTLRCSPISGHKSVSWYQQVLGQGPQFIFQYYEKEERGRGNFPDRFSARQFPNYSSELNVNALLLGDSALYLCASSSSGTGSYEQYFGPGTRLTVT.

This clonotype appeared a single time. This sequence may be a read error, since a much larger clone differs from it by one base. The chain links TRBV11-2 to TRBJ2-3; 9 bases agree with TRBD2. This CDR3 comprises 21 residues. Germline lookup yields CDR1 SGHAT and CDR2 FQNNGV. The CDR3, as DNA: TGTGCCGGCAGCCCTACCGGGACTAGCTTCGGGGGGGTCTGGGCATATGATACGCAGTATTTT. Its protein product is CAGSPTGTSFGGVWAYDTQYF.

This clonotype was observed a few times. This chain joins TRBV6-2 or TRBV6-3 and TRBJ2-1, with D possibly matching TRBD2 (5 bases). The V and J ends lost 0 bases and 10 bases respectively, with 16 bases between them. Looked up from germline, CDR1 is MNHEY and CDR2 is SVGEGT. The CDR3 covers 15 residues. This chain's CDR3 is CASSYSGLGEQEQFF. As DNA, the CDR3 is TGTGCCAGCAGTTACTCTGGACTGGGAGAACAAGAGCAGTTCTTC.

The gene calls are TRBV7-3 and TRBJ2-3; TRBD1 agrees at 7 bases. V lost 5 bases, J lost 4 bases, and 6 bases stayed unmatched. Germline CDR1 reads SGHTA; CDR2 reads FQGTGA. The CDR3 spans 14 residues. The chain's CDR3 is CASSPGQLADTQYF. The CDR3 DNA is TGTGCCAGCAGCCCGGGACAGCTTGCAGATACGCAGTATTTT.

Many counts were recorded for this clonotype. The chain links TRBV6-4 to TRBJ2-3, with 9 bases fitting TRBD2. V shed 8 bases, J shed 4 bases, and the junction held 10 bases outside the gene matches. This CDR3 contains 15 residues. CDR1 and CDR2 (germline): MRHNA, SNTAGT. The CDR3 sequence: CASQEVAGAPDTQYF. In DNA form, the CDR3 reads TGTGCCAGCCAGGAGGTAGCGGGGGCCCCAGATACGCAGTATTTT.

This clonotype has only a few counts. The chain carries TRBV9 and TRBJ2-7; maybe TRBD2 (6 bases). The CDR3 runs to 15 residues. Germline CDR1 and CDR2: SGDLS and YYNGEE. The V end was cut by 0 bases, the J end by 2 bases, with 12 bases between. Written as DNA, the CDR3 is TGTGCCAGCAGCGTAGGCGCGGGACCAGCCTACGAGCAGTACTTC. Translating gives CASSVGAGPAYEQYF.

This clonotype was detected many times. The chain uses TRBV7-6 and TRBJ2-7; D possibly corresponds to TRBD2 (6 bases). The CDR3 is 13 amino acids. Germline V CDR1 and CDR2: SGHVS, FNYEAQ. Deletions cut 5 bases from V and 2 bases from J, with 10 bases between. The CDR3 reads CASSRGVAYEQYF. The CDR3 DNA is TGTGCCAGCAGCCGCGGGGTCGCCTACGAGCAGTACTTC.

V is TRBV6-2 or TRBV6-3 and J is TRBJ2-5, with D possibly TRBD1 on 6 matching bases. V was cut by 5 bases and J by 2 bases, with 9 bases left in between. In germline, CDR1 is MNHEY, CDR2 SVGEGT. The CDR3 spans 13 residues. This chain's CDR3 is CASSGQIQETQYF. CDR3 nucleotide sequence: TGTGCCAGCAGTGGACAGATTCAAGAGACCCAGTACTTC.

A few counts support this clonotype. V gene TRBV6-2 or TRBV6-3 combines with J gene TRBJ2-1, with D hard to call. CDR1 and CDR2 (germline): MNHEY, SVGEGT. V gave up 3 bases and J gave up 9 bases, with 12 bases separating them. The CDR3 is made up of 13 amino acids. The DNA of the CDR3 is TGTGCCAGCAGTTATTCGCTCCCCAGTGAGCAGTTCTTC. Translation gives CASSYSLPSEQFF.

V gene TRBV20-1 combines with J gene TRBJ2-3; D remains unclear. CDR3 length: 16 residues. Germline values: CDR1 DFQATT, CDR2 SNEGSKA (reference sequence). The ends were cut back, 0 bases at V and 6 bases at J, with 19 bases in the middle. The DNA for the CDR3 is TGCAGTGCTAGAGATTCCAAGGGCCGACCGTTGGATACGCAGTATTTT. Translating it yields CSARDSKGRPLDTQYF.

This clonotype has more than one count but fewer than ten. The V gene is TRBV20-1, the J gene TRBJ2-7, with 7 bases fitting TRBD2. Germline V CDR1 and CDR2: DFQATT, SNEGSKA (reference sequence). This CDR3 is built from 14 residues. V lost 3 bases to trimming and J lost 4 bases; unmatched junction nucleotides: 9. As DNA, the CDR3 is TGCAGTGCTAGGGACCCGAGCGGGGTATACGAGCAGTACTTC. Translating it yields CSARDPSGVYEQYF.

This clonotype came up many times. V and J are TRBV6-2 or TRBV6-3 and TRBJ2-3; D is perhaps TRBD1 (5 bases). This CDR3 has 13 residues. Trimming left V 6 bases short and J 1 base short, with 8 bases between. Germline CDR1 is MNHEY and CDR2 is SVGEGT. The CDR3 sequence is CASRPQGTDTQYF. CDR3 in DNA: TGTGCCAGCAGGCCACAGGGCACAGATACGCAGTATTTT.

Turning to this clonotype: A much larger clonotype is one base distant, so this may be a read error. CDR3 sequence reads: CAGSTARDRGITIQETQYF. DNA of the CDR3: TGTGCCGGCAGCACGGCCCGGGACAGGGGCATCACTATTCAAGAGACCCAGTACTTC. The chain joins TRBV6-5 to TRBJ2-5, with 10 bases matching TRBD1. The CDR3 spans 19 residues. CDR1 and CDR2 (germline): MNHEY, SVGAGI.

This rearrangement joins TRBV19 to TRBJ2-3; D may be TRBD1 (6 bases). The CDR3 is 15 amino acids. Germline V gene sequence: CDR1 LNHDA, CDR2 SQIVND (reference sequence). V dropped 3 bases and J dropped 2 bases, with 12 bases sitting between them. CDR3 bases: TGTGCCAGTAGTATTGACAGGACGTACACAGATACGCAGTATTTT. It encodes CASSIDRTYTDTQYF. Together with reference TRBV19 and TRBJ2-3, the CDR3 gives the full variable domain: DGGITQSPKYLFRKEGQNVTLSCEQNLNHDAMYWYRQDPGQGLRLIYYSQIVNDFQKGDIAEGYSVSREKKESFPLTVTSAQKNPTAFYLCASSIDRTYTDTQYFGPGTRLTVL.

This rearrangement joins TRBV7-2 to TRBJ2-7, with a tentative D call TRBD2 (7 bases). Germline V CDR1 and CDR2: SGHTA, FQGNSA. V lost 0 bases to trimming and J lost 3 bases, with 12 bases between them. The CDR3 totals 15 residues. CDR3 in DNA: TGTGCCAGCAGCTTAGCGGGAGGGGGATTCTACGAGCAGTACTTC. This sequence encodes CASSLAGGGFYEQYF.

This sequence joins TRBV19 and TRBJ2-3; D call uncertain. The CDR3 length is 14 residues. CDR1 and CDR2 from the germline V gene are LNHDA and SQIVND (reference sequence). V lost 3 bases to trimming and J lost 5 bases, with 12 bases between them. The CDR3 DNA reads TGTGCCAGTAGTATTTACATCTCCATAGATACGCAGTATTTT. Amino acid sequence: CASSIYISIDTQYF.

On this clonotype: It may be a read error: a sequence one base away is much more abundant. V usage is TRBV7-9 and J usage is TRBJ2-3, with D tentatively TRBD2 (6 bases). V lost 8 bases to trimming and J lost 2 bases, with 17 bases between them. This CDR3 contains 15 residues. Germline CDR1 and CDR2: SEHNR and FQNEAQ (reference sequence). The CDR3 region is CASGSLAEITDTQYF. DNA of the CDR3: TGTGCCAGCGGCTCCTTAGCGGAGATCACAGATACGCAGTATTTT.

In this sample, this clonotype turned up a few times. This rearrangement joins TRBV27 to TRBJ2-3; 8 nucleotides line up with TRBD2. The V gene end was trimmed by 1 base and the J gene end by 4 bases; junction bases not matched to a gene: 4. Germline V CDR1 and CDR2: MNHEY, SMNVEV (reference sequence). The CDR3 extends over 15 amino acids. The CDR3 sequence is CASSLYSGGPDTQYF. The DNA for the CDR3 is TGTGCCAGCAGTTTATATTCGGGAGGGCCAGATACGCAGTATTTT.

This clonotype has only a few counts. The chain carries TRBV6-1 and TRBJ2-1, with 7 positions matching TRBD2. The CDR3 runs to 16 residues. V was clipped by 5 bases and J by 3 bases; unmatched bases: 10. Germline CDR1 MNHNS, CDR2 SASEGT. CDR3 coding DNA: TGTGCCAGCAGTCCCCCGCTAGCGGACGTCTACAATGAGCAGTTCTTC. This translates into CASSPPLADVYNEQFF.

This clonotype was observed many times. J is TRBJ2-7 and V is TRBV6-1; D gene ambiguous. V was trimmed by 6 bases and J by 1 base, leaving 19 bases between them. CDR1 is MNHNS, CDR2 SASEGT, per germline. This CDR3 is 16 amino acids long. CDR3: CASSAPATVRSYEQYF. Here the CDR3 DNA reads TGTGCCAGCAGCGCCCCGGCTACGGTCCGGTCCTACGAGCAGTACTTC.

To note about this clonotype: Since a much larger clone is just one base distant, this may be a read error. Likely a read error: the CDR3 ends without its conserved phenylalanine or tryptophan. CDR3 in amino acids: CASRVGTVNQPQHL. The CDR3 DNA sequence: TGTGCCAGCAGAGTGGGGACAGTTAATCAGCCCCAGCATCTT. The chain has TRBV28 and TRBJ1-5, with TRBD1 matching 7 bases. The germline gives CDR1 MDHEN, CDR2 SYDVKM. The CDR3 totals 14 residues. V trimming: 6 bases; J trimming: 4 bases; junction bases outside the gene matches: 6.

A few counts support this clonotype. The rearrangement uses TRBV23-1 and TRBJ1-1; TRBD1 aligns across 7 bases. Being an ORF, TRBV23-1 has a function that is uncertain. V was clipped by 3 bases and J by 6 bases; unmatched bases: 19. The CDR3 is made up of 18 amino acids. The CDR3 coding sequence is TGCGCCAGCAGTCACCCCGTGCCACCGACAGGGAAGTCCCCTGAAGCTTTCTTT. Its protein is CASSHPVPPTGKSPEAFF.

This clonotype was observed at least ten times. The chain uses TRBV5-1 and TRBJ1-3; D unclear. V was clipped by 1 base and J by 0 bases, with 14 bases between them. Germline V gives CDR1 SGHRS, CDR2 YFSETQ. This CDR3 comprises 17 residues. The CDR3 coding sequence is TGCGCCAGCAGCTTGACTAACCCGGGGTTCTCTGGAAACACCATATATTTT. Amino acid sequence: CASSLTNPGFSGNTIYF.